This T cell receptor beta chain was sequenced during a study of molecular identifiers for immune sequencing clone quantification. Study summary: Within a replicate experiment, RNA obtained from either 20,000 or 100,000 naive CD8 cells was divided into five aliquots, and four of those aliquots were then sequenced.

Listed TCR primers and previously described methods were used for bulk TCR libraries. Each CDR3 protein gets one entry after TCRdb re-called the PCR reads with MiXCR. Altogether roughly 100,000 distinct CDR3 sequences are present, about 35% being singletons, with the ten largest covering about 9.1%. Using a CD8+CD4-CCR7+CD45RA+ phenotype, naive CD8 T cells were sorted. Trimming pared 7 bases from V and 6 bases from J, leaving 16 bases between. In germline, CDR1 is MDHEN, CDR2 SYDVKM. The CDR3 sequence is 14 residues long. The origin of this receptor is a human donor in good health. Some libraries in this study had Jurkat cell RNA spiked in. Sequencing input: naive CD8+ T cells from blood, with Jurkat cell RNA spiked in. Subset indicated: FACS-sorted CD8+CD4-CCR7+CD45RA+ naive T cells. The chain employs TRBV28 and TRBJ1-5; D unresolved. CDR3 DNA sequence: TGTGCCAGCAAACCGGCCGTTGACCTTCAGCCCCAGCATTTT. Protein product: CASKPAVDLQPQHF.